This is a list of T cell receptor beta chains from one sample in a study of T cell changes during pregnancy in multiple sclerosis. The data were produced by immunoSEQ multiplex PCR, yet TCRdb's version contains in-frame clones alone and is incomplete. The sample records about 56,000 clones, about 92% being singletons. The sample was CD4+ T cells from peripheral blood mononuclear cells, taken in the second trimester of pregnancy. These receptors came from a female donor with multiple sclerosis, enrolled in a pregnancy study. Both conserved end residues are part of each CDR3. D genes are given only for firm matches. The size field is filled for only some rows; it gives once, few, many or a size class.

d_call	j_call	v_call	clone_size	cdr3_aa
NA	TRBJ2-7	TRBV6-5	NA	CASSYRDKTYEQYF
NA	TRBJ2-2	TRBV2	NA	CASSEAIGARSGELFF
NA	TRBJ1-3	TRBV27	NA	CASSSTIGNTIYF
NA	TRBJ2-3	TRBV9	once	CASSVGGLGTDTQYF
NA	TRBJ1-1	TRBV6-6	NA	CASALRGAEAFF
TRBD1	TRBJ1-5	TRBV28	NA	CASSLTQGAWGNQPQHF
NA	TRBJ1-1	TRBV20-1	NA	CSVVRTEAFF
TRBD2	TRBJ2-7	TRBV5-4	NA	CASSLERGLSEQYF
TRBD1	TRBJ1-2	TRBV5-6	NA	CASSQTGGLSYTF
TRBD1	TRBJ1-1	TRBV2	once	CASIPGQGNTEAFF
NA	TRBJ1-1	TRBV6-1	NA	CAGDNGPMNTEAFF
NA	TRBJ2-5	TRBV10-3	NA	CAIRAERTNQETQYF
NA	TRBJ2-1	TRBV6-5	NA	CASSGGLFSYNEQFF
NA	TRBJ1-5	TRBV19	NA	CASSSPGLQNIRGNQPQHF
TRBD1	TRBJ2-7	TRBV6-1	few	CASGQGPYEQYF
NA	TRBJ2-2	TRBV19	NA	CASNLNSQTGELFF
TRBD2	TRBJ2-3	TRBV4-2	few	CASSQEGGLAGGRTQYF
TRBD1	TRBJ1-4	TRBV28	NA	CASSLGGGGEKLFF
NA	TRBJ1-2	TRBV28	NA	CATPRGGGGYGYTF
TRBD1	TRBJ1-2	TRBV18	NA	CASSPTPLGRGDYGYTF
TRBD1	TRBJ1-1	TRBV2	NA	CASPGQGAKNTEAFF
TRBD2	TRBJ2-3	TRBV19	NA	CASSSGNRGSGRSHRDTQYF
NA	TRBJ2-1	TRBV11-2	NA	CASSLDPESYNEQFF
NA	TRBJ2-2	TRBV5-1	NA	CASSLGAGANTGELFF
TRBD2	TRBJ2-5	TRBV5-1	NA	CASSEVAGEGETQYF
TRBD2	TRBJ2-2	TRBV10-3	NA	CAIRGGPRIGELFF
NA	TRBJ2-1	TRBV29-1	once	CSVEIAGSGVHNEQFF
TRBD1	TRBJ2-7	TRBV5-4	NA	CASSRGTGDIISYEQYF
TRBD1	TRBJ1-1	TRBV4-2	NA	CASSQNRGGNTEAFF
NA	TRBJ2-7	TRBV20-1	NA	CSARRDNEQYF
TRBD1	TRBJ2-3	TRBV7-3	NA	CASSSGQGGWADTQYF
TRBD2	TRBJ2-2	TRBV5-1	NA	CASSLGAGGPVGELFF
TRBD1	TRBJ1-3	TRBV4-2	NA	CASSQEGQLSGNTIYF
NA	TRBJ1-2	TRBV7-9	NA	CASSLPGRETGYTF
TRBD2	TRBJ2-1	TRBV4-1	NA	CASSQDLGLAVSSYNEQFF
TRBD1	TRBJ1-1	TRBV9	NA	CASSRQGAITEAFF
NA	TRBJ2-5	TRBV9	NA	CASSVAQGIQETQYF
TRBD2	TRBJ2-1	TRBV10-3	NA	CAIRKASGTDEQFF
NA	TRBJ1-1	TRBV11-1	NA	CASSLSNTEAFF
TRBD2	TRBJ2-5	TRBV7-3	NA	CASSPLAGGEETQYF
TRBD1	TRBJ1-4	TRBV28	NA	CASSLTGQGFNEKLFF